The sequence of this T cell receptor beta chain was determined in a study of cytomegalovirus exposure and HLA in healthy donors. On the study more broadly: Counted in an early data release were roughly 87 million unique TCRs from HLA-typed donors. General observations from the study: Among TCR beta chains, those listed as cytomegalovirus-associated numbered about 160. Presence/absence analysis assumed near-uniform sequencing depth across donors.

Trimming removed 3 bases from V and 6 bases from J, with 11 bases in between. The CDR3 extends over 13 amino acids. CDR1 and CDR2 from the germline V gene are SGHTA and FQGNSA. The primer mix had 60 Vbeta and 13 Jbeta primers. Profiling relied on immunoSEQ multiplex PCR, and the TCRdb table lists in-frame clones only, not all of them. The sample has approximately 140,000 clones, approximately 85% seen once. A note on this clone: Antigen specificity is unknown.

This chain links TRBV7-2 with TRBJ2-5; D remains ambiguous. Sequencing used PBMCs. The sequence came from a man in his fifties in good health and CMV-seropositive. The CDR3 nucleotides are TGTGCCAGCAGCTTCGCGACTCTGAAGACCCAGTACTTC. Translation: CASSFATLKTQYF. Using reference TRBV7-2 and TRBJ2-5 for the parts outside the CDR3, the full variable domain is GAGVSQSPSNKVTEKGKDVELRCDPISGHTALYWYRQSLGQGLEFLIYFQGNSAPDKSGLPSDRFSAERTGGSVSTLTIQRTQQEDSAVYLCASSFATLKTQYFGPGTRLLVL.